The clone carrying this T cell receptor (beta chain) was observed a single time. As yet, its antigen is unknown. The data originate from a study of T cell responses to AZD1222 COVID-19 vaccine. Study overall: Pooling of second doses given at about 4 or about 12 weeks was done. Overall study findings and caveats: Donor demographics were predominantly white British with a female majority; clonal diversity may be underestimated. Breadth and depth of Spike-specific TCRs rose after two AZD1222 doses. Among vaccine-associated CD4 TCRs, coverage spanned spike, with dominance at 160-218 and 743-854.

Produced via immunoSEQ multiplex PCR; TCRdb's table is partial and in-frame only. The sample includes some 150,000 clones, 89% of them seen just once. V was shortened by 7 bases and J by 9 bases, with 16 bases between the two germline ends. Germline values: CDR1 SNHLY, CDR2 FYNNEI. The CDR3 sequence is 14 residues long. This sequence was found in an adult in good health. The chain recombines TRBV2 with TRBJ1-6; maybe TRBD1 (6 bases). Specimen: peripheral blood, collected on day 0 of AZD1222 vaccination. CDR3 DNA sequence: TGTGCCAGCAACAACAGGGAAGGTGGTTCACCCCTCCACTTT. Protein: CASNNREGGSPLHF.